A selection of T cell receptor beta chains follows, all from one sample in a study of cytomegalovirus exposure and HLA in healthy donors. Generated by immunoSEQ multiplex PCR, the TCRdb table keeps only in-frame clones and is missing some. The sample includes some 150,000 clones, around 77% of them seen just once. Sequenced: PBMCs. These TCRs come from a woman under 40 in good health and CMV-seronegative. The CDR3 runs from the conserved cysteine through the conserved F or W.

CASSFVRDFKNIQYF TRBV28 15
CASSYRTGSTDTQYF TRBV5-4 15
CAWSGSTGAASEKLFF TRBV30 16
CASSLGGGYEQYF TRBV7-2 13
CSVEDGHRQGYGYTF TRBV29-1 15
CASSLTSGRPSSYNEQFF TRBV5-1 18
CASSLGQGGTGELFF TRBV5-5 15
CASSQTTGNQPQHF TRBV27 14
CASSPGSGGAHNEQFF TRBV5-4 16
CASSLGLAGAYEQYF TRBV19 15
CASSLAGTSGGLNTGELFF TRBV7-2 19
CASSYSGLDTEAFF TRBV6-5 14
CASSLASGTYNEQFF TRBV5-4 15
CATSRGGRGETQYF TRBV15 14
CASSQDRQVANYGYTF TRBV4-1 16
CASSVGGQSSSGNTIYF TRBV9 17
CASSVGAGGRSYGYTF TRBV9 16
CASTRRRSANNEQFF TRBV7-2 15
CASSVQGYEKLFF TRBV19 13
CASSVGSSYEQYF TRBV9 13
CASNPLSGARFSF TRBV7-9 13
CAWNSRASGRARGPDTQYF TRBV30 19
CASSRYSGRVAEQFF TRBV9 15
CSALGLAGETQYF TRBV29-1 13
CASSESGTGTVEQYF TRBV25-1 15
CASSPNLWGTLEQYF TRBV7-2 15
CASSDNSYEQYF TRBV5-4 12
CASSASGYNEQFF TRBV6-6 13
CASSLQGGQPQHF TRBV11-2 13
CASLRGSPGAGELFF TRBV5-1 15
CASSLSPRLYGYTF TRBV28 14
CASSLTGRLMDTIYF TRBV7-9 15
CSSSSDSLSGIYGYTF TRBV7-9 16
CATSPGRGTEAFF TRBV5-1 13
CASSLSRKGAPGELFF TRBV7-3 16
CASGLVTMGGVRGQGRSEAFF TRBV12-5 21
CASSPTGGAGYYGYTF TRBV7-2 16
CASSFRTGSGNEQFF TRBV5-5 15
CTSSQDLTGVGYTF TRBV1 14
CASSLPPYGYTF TRBV5-6 12
CASSLGGTGWEKLFF TRBV7-8 15
CSGAGWTGELFF TRBV29-1 12
CASSPDVGGGYEQYF TRBV9 15
CASSLVAGGHNEQFF TRBV7-8 15
CASSHPSLGLAAESSYEQYF TRBV4-2 20
CATSRDWGLAGEIGETQYF TRBV15 19
CASSLEGGHTDTQYF TRBV5-1 15
CASSLAGREGVSEQFF TRBV11-2 16
CASSSLYEQYF TRBV7-9 11
CASSAEGADSSYEQYF TRBV6-1 16
CAWERDSYEQYF TRBV30 12
CASSWTFGQANTEAFF TRBV5-1 16
CASGPGTGNGNQPQHF TRBV12-5 16